Given below is one T cell receptor beta chain in context. No antigen is known for it. The data were obtained in a study of OX40 agonist ivuxolimab in advanced cancers. Whole-study context: Dose-escalation patients were diagnosed with hepatocellular carcinoma, melanoma, renal cell cancer or head and neck cancer. A male proportion of under 90% was recorded, with mean age around 64 years and range about 23 to 90. Study-wide points: Nonresponders, in some cases, also had low normalized T-cell clonal expansion.

Germline CDR1 is WNHNN and CDR2 is SYGVQD (reference sequence). The CDR3 is 14 amino acids. With 4 bases clipped from V and 3 bases from J, the junction kept 5 bases outside the gene matches. Profiling relied on immunoSEQ multiplex PCR, and the TCRdb table lists in-frame clones only, not all of them. The sample comprises some 72,000 clones, approximately 90% of which are singletons, and 8% to 13% rests with the top ten. Sequences were derived from CD4+ or CD8+ T cells sorted from blood, sampled in a trial of the OX40 agonist ivuxolimab. This clonotype originated in an adult with an advanced solid tumor such as melanoma, head and neck, liver or kidney cancer. The chain joins TRBV10-1 to TRBJ1-1; 7 bases match TRBD1. The CDR3: CASSAPGGDTEAFF. The CDR3 DNA follows: TGCGCCAGCAGTGCACCAGGGGGGGACACTGAAGCTTTCTTT.